These 31 T cell receptor beta chains share one sample of origin, sequenced in a study of shared T cell receptors in the human thymus. Assay: immunoSEQ multiplex PCR; the TCRdb copy retains only in-frame clones and omits some. The repertoire holds about 660,000 clones, with roughly 86% as singletons. These data also featured in a second study, about human thymus T cells.

Sequencing input: thymocytes. The receptors stem from a boy less than two years old with a congenital heart defect.

The gene calls are TRBV18 and TRBJ2-7; maybe TRBD2 (5 bases). Deletions cut 3 bases from V and 7 bases from J, with 25 bases between. Germline CDR1 and CDR2: KGHSH and LQKENI. The CDR3 runs 17 residues. Written as DNA, the CDR3 is TGTGCCAGCTCACCCGTTTACGGGTGGGTATTTTCGGGGGAGCAGTACTTC. Amino acids: CASSPVYGWVFSGEQYF.

This clone was seen only once. The V gene is TRBV4-1, the J gene TRBJ2-1; no firm D call. The CDR3 sequence is 13 residues long. The germline gives CDR1 MGHRA, CDR2 YSYEKL. Trimming shortened V by 0 bases and J by 6 bases, and 6 bases separated the two germline ends. CDR3 in amino acids: CASSQDGRNEQFF. CDR3 DNA: TGCGCCAGCAGCCAAGATGGGCGCAATGAGCAGTTCTTC.

This clone was counted between two and nine times. The chain uses TRBV5-1 and TRBJ2-2; 11 bases map to TRBD2. CDR1 is SGHRS, CDR2 YFSETQ, per germline. The CDR3 runs 17 residues. Germline trimming cut 10 bases from V and 6 bases from J; bases unmatched to any gene: 17. CDR3 coding DNA: TGCGCCTGCTCCCGCCCCACGACTAGCGGGGTACCCGGGGAGCTGTTTTTT. Translation: CACSRPTTSGVPGELFF.

This rearrangement joins TRBV4-3 to TRBJ2-2, with TRBD2 matching 11 bases. The V segment lost 1 base and the J segment 7 bases; nucleotides outside the gene matches: 8. Per germline, CDR1 LGHNA and CDR2 YSLEER. The length of the CDR3 is 17 residues. CDR3 region: CASSQGLAGGQNGELFF. CDR3 coding DNA: TGCGCCAGCAGCCAAGGATTAGCGGGAGGGCAGAACGGGGAGCTGTTTTTT.

The rearrangement links TRBV4-3 to TRBJ2-4, with D possibly being TRBD2 (6 bases). Germline V CDR1 and CDR2: LGHNA, YSLEER. V lost 0 bases and J lost 0, with 9 bases in between. This CDR3 region has 16 residues. The DNA for the CDR3 is TGCGCCAGCAGCCAAGAGCGGGGACTAGCCAAAAACATTCAGTACTTC. This gives the protein CASSQERGLAKNIQYF.

V is TRBV27 and J is TRBJ2-2, with D possibly being TRBD1 (6 bases). This CDR3 has 15 residues. Germline V CDR1 and CDR2: MNHEY, SMNVEV (reference sequence). V lost 2 bases to trimming and J lost 5 bases, with 12 bases between them. The chain's CDR3 is CASSLVQGRTGELFF. CDR3 coding DNA: TGTGCCAGCAGTTTAGTACAGGGACGGACCGGGGAGCTGTTTTTT.

The J gene is TRBJ1-3, the V gene TRBV7-8; 8 nucleotides match TRBD1. This CDR3 contains 15 residues. Germline CDR1 reads SGHVS; CDR2 reads FQNEAQ. After removal of 4 bases from V and 4 bases from J, the junction contained 6 bases not matched to a gene. The CDR3, as DNA: TGTGCCAGCAGCTCGCAGGGGGCGCAAGGAAACACCATATATTTT. Protein product: CASSSQGAQGNTIYF.

The V call is TRBV30, the J call TRBJ1-2, with D perhaps TRBD1 (5 bases). The V gene's germline CDR1 is GTSNPN and CDR2 SVGIG (reference sequence). This CDR3 comprises 15 residues. The CDR3 DNA sequence: TGTGCTCAATTTTCAGGGCCGGCGACAAGCTATGGCTACACCTTC. Translated: CAQFSGPATSYGYTF.

The genes are TRBV30 and TRBJ1-1; D is possibly TRBD1 (6 bases). The V gene lost 4 bases and the J gene lost 0 bases, with 24 bases spanning the gap. CDR1 GTSNPN and CDR2 SVGIG come from the germline V gene (reference sequence). CDR3 length equals 18 residues. The CDR3 DNA follows: TGTGCCTGGAAATTTTTTGGTACAGGGACTATTATGAACACTGAAGCTTTCTTT. Its protein product is CAWKFFGTGTIMNTEAFF.

The chain carries TRBV5-4 and TRBJ2-1, with 8 bases aligning to TRBD2. This CDR3 region has 13 residues. V was clipped by 4 bases and J by 6 bases; unmatched bases: 3. Looked up from germline, CDR1 is SGHNT and CDR2 is YYREEE (reference sequence). The CDR3 DNA is TGTGCCAGCAGCCGGACTAGCCGCAATGAGCAGTTCTTC. Its translation is CASSRTSRNEQFF.

This chain connects TRBV6-5 to TRBJ2-3, with D perhaps matching TRBD2 (5 bases). Germline lookup yields CDR1 MNHEY and CDR2 SVGAGI. The V gene lost 3 bases and the J gene lost 1 base, with 11 bases spanning the gap. This CDR3 comprises 15 residues. The CDR3 DNA is TGTGCCAGCAGTTATCGCGTGGGAGGCACAGATACGCAGTATTTT. This translates into CASSYRVGGTDTQYF.

In its sample, this clone was seen once. The chain couples TRBV14 to TRBJ2-7; TRBD1 agrees at 9 bases. This CDR3 contains 16 residues. V was pared by 2 bases and J by 3 bases, with 8 bases of the junction left unmatched. Germline values: CDR1 SGHDN, CDR2 FVKESK. Here the CDR3 DNA reads TGTGCCAGCAGCCAAACTACCGGGACAGGGCACTACGAGCAGTACTTC. Its translation is CASSQTTGTGHYEQYF.

CDR3: CASSQDVQGLAFF. DNA for the CDR3: TGCGCCAGCAGCCAAGACGTTCAGGGGCTAGCTTTCTTT. The V gene is TRBV4-3, the J gene TRBJ1-1, with D possibly TRBD1 on 6 matching bases. Germline V CDR1 and CDR2: LGHNA, YSLEER. Trimming stripped 0 bases from V and 10 bases from J, with 12 bases between. The CDR3 has 13 amino acids.

This chain connects TRBV4-3 to TRBJ1-6, with D uncertain. The CDR3 is 18 residues long. Deletions cut 0 bases from V and 2 bases from J, with 14 bases between. Germline V gives CDR1 LGHNA, CDR2 YSLEER. DNA for the CDR3: TGCGCCAGCAGCCAAGAGAGCGGAGGTGGACCCTATAATTCACCCCTCCACTTT. Protein product: CASSQESGGGPYNSPLHF.

The rearrangement joins TRBV29-1 to TRBJ1-2, with D uncertain. This CDR3 region has 14 residues. Trimming left V 0 bases short and J 8 bases short, with 16 bases between. The germline gives CDR1 SQVTM, CDR2 ANQGSEA. CDR3 sequence: CSVEEVGRTGGYTF. CDR3 DNA: TGCAGCGTTGAAGAAGTCGGCAGGACTGGCGGCTACACCTTC.

This chain links TRBV5-6 with TRBJ2-1; D remains ambiguous. In germline, CDR1 is SGHDT, CDR2 YYEEEE. The CDR3 consists of 13 residues. The V end lost 4 bases, the J end lost 7 bases, and 12 bases lay between the germline ends. The CDR3 bases are TGTGCCAGCAGCCCCCGCGCGCGGAATGAGCAGTTCTTC. It codes for CASSPRARNEQFF. Using reference TRBV5-6 and TRBJ2-1 for the parts outside the CDR3, the full variable domain is DAGVTQSPTHLIKTRGQQVTLRCSPKSGHDTVSWYQQALGQGPQFIFQYYEEEERQRGNFPDRFSGHQFPNYSSELNVNALLLGDSALYLCASSPRARNEQFFGPGTRLTVL.

The V call is TRBV13, the J call TRBJ2-3; 8 nucleotides align to TRBD2. Per the germline V gene, CDR1 is PRHDT and CDR2 is FYEKMQ (reference sequence). After removal of 5 bases from V and 2 bases from J, the junction contained 12 bases not matched to a gene. The CDR3 loop spans 17 amino acids. CDR3 loop: CASSPPQHSGDTDTQYF. The CDR3 DNA follows: TGTGCCAGCAGCCCTCCGCAGCATAGCGGGGACACAGATACGCAGTATTTT.

This clone came up a few times. V and J are TRBV5-6 and TRBJ1-1; tentative D call: TRBD1 (5 bases). The CDR3 spans 19 residues. Trimming took off 0 bases at V and 0 bases at J, with 21 bases between the two ends. Looked up from germline, CDR1 is SGHDT and CDR2 is YYEEEE. In DNA, the CDR3 is TGTGCCAGCAGCTTGGAGGGCAGGGTTTGCGGATTCCTGAACACTGAAGCTTTCTTT. Amino acid sequence: CASSLEGRVCGFLNTEAFF.

DNA of the CDR3: TGTGCCAGCAGCCAGAGCGGGGGTTCTGCAGATACGCAGTATTTT. Its translation is CASSQSGGSADTQYF. The V gene is TRBV7-3, the J gene TRBJ2-3, with TRBD2 identical over 8 bases. Germline V lookup: CDR1 SGHTA, CDR2 FQGTGA. The trim removed 5 bases at V and 4 bases at J, leaving 8 bases unmatched. This CDR3 region has 15 residues.

The V and J genes are TRBV5-4 and TRBJ2-7, with a possible D match to TRBD1 (7 bases). This CDR3 region has 13 residues. Germline-derived CDR1 and CDR2 are SGHNT and YYREEE (reference sequence). V was cut by 3 bases and J by 3 bases, with 10 bases left in between. CDR3 sequence (DNA): TGTGCCAGCAGCTCAGGGGGGTTCTACGAGCAGTACTTC. Protein: CASSSGGFYEQYF.

The chain carries TRBV10-3 and TRBJ2-7; 8 bases are a match to TRBD2. The junction had 6 bases not matched to a gene; V was cut back by 2 bases and J by 0 bases. CDR3 length: 16 amino acids. CDR1 is ENHRY, CDR2 SYGVKD, per germline. The CDR3 bases are TGTGCCATCAGTGAGAGGCGGGGGGAAAGCTCCTACGAGCAGTACTTC. Translation gives CAISERRGESSYEQYF.

This clone appeared a few times. The V call is TRBV30, the J call TRBJ2-1; 12 bases are a match to TRBD2. The CDR3 contains 18 residues. Germline V lookup: CDR1 GTSNPN, CDR2 SVGIG (reference sequence). J was trimmed by 4 bases and V by 2 bases; bases with no gene match: 12. The CDR3 here is CAWSPTRLAGDLYNEQFF. The CDR3 DNA sequence: TGTGCCTGGAGTCCCACTAGACTAGCGGGGGATTTATACAATGAGCAGTTCTTC. Together with reference TRBV30 and TRBJ2-1, the CDR3 gives the full variable domain: SQTIHQWPATLVQPVGSPLSLECTVEGTSNPNLYWYRQAAGRGLQLLFYSVGIGQISSEVPQNLSASRPQDRQFILSSKKLLLSDSGFYLCAWSPTRLAGDLYNEQFFGPGTRLTVL.

The chain recombines TRBV18 with TRBJ2-1; 12 nucleotides align to TRBD2. Per germline, CDR1 KGHSH and CDR2 LQKENI. This CDR3 is built from 15 residues. Losses at the gene ends were 0 bases for V and 9 bases for J; bases not matched to a gene: 3. The CDR3 DNA sequence: TGTGCCAGCTCACCACCGTGGACTAGCGGGATTGAGCAGTTCTTC. Amino acid sequence: CASSPPWTSGIEQFF.

This sequence joins TRBV27 and TRBJ1-1, with 8 bases aligning to TRBD1. CDR3 length: 19 residues. Trimming at V came to 2 bases and at J to 7 bases, leaving 21 bases not matched to a gene. Germline loops: CDR1 MNHEY, CDR2 SMNVEV (reference sequence). This CDR3 reads CASSLKRLTPSTGVVEAFF. CDR3 DNA sequence: TGTGCCAGCAGTTTAAAGCGGCTCACTCCCTCGACAGGGGTGGTTGAAGCTTTCTTT.

Only a few counts were recorded for this clone. The same CDR3 arises from other DNA sequences in this sample as well. This sequence joins TRBV5-1 and TRBJ1-5, with no clear D. CDR1 is SGHRS and CDR2 is YFSETQ in the germline V gene. V was cut by 0 bases and J by 0 bases, with 7 bases left in between. The CDR3 sequence is 15 residues long. DNA of the CDR3: TGCGCCAGCAGCTTGGGAGGTGATAGCAATCAGCCCCAGCATTTT. Translated: CASSLGGDSNQPQHF.

The J gene is TRBJ2-3, the V gene TRBV5-4, with 8 bases lining up with TRBD2. CDR3 length equals 16 residues. CDR1 and CDR2 (germline): SGHNT, YYREEE (reference sequence). V was clipped by 0 bases and J by 0 bases; unmatched bases: 3. CDR3 protein: CASSLETSASTDTQYF. CDR3 coding DNA: TGTGCCAGCAGCTTGGAGACTAGCGCAAGCACAGATACGCAGTATTTT.

This clone was recorded only once. The chain couples TRBV2 to TRBJ2-7; possible D gene TRBD2, 6 bases. Germline values: CDR1 SNHLY, CDR2 FYNNEI. V was pared by 0 bases and J by 2 bases, with 8 bases between. The CDR3 has 14 residues. The CDR3 spells CASSEAGTPYEQYF. In DNA, the CDR3 is TGTGCCAGCAGTGAAGCCGGGACTCCCTACGAGCAGTACTTC. The entire variable domain, with the rest obtained from reference TRBV2 and TRBJ2-7, is as follows: EPEVTQTPSHQVTQMGQEVILRCVPISNHLYFYWYRQILGQKVEFLVSFYNNEISEKSEIFDDQFSVERPDGSNFTLKIRSTKLEDSAMYFCASSEAGTPYEQYFGPGTRLTVT.

The rearrangement joins TRBV9 to TRBJ2-3, with D maybe TRBD1 (6 bases). The CDR3 has 16 residues. Germline lookup yields CDR1 SGDLS and CDR2 YYNGEE. Trimming shortened V by 4 bases and J by 1 base, and 16 bases separated the two germline ends. Written as DNA, the CDR3 is TGTGCCAGCAGCCACGTCCCAGGGGTACGCACAGATACGCAGTATTTT. It translates to CASSHVPGVRTDTQYF.

The J gene is TRBJ2-7, the V gene TRBV27; 8 bases align to TRBD1. Per the germline V gene, CDR1 is MNHEY and CDR2 is SMNVEV (reference sequence). The CDR3 is made up of 17 amino acids. Trimming at V came to 5 bases and at J to 0 bases, leaving 12 bases not matched to a gene. This chain's CDR3 is CASSLRGQGLFSYEQYF. The CDR3 DNA is TGTGCCAGCAGTCTGCGTGGACAGGGCCTTTTCTCCTACGAGCAGTACTTC.

This clone was counted a single time. The chain carries TRBV27 and TRBJ1-2; TRBD1 matches at 8 bases. Germline V gene lookup returns CDR1 MNHEY and CDR2 SMNVEV (reference sequence). V dropped 5 bases and J dropped 7; count of bases not matched to a gene: 9. The CDR3 loop spans 14 amino acids. The CDR3: CASSPKRTGSGYTF. The CDR3 nucleotides are TGTGCCAGCAGTCCTAAAAGGACAGGGTCTGGCTACACCTTC.

J is TRBJ2-7 and V is TRBV30; the D gene is possibly TRBD1 (6 bases). Trimming shortened V by 0 bases and J by 4 bases, and 13 bases separated the two germline ends. The germline V gene has CDR1 GTSNPN and CDR2 SVGIG (reference sequence). This CDR3 has 14 residues. For the CDR3, the DNA is TGTGCCTGGAGTGTTGGGGTCAGGGGATACGAGCAGTACTTC. Its protein is CAWSVGVRGYEQYF.